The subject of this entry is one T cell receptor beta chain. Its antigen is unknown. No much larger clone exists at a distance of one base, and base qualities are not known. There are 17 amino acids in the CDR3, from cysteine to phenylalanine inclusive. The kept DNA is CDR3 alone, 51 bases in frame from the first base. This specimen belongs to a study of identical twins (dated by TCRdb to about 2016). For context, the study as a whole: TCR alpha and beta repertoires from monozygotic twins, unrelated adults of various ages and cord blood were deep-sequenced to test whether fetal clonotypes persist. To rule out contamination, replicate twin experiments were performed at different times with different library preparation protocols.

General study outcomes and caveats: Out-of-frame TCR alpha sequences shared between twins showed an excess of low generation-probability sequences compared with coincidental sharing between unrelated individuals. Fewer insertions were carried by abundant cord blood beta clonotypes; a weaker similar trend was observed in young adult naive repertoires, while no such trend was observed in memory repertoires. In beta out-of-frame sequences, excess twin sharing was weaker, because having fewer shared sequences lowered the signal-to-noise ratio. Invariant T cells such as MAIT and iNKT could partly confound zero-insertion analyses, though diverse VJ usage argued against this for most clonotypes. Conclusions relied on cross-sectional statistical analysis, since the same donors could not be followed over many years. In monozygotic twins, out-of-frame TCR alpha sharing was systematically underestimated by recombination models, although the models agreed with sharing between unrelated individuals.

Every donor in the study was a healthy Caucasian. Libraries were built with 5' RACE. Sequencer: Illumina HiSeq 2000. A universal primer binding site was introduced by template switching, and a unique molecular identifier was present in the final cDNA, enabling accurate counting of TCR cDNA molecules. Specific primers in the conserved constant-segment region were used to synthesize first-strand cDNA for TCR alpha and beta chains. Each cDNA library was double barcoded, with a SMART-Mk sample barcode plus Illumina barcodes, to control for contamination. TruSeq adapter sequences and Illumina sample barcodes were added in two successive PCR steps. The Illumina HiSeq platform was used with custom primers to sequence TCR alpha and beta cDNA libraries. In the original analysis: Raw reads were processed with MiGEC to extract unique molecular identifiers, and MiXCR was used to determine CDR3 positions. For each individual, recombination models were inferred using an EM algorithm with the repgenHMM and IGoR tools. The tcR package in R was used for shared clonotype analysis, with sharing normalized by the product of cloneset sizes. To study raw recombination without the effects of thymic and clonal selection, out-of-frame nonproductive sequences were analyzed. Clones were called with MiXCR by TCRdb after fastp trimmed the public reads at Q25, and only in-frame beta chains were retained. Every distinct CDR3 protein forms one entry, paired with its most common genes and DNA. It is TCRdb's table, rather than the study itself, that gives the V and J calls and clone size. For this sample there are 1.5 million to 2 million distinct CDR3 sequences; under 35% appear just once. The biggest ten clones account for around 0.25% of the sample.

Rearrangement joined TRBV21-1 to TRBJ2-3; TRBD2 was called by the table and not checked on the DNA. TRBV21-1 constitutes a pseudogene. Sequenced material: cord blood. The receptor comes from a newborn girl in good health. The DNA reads TGTGCCAGCAGCACTTCGACTAGCGGGAGGACTTCAGATACGCAGTATTTT. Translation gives CASSTSTSGRTSDTQYF.